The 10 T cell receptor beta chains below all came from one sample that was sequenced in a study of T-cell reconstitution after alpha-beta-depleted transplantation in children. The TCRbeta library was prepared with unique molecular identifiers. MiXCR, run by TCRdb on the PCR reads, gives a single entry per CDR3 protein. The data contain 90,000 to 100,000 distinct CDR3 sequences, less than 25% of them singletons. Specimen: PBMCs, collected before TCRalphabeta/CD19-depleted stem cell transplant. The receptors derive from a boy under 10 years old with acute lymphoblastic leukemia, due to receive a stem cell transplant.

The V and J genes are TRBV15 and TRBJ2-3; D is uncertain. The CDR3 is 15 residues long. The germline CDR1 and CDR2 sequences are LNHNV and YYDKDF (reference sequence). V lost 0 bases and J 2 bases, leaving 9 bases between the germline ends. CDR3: CATSRDAEFTDTQYF. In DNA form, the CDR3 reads TGTGCCACCAGCAGAGATGCGGAATTCACAGATACGCAGTATTTT.

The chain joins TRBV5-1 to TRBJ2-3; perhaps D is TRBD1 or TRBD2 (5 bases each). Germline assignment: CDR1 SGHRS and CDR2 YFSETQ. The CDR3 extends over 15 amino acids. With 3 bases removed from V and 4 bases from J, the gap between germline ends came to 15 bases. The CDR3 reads CASSSGRVSADTQYF. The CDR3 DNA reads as TGCGCCAGCAGCTCGGGACGGGTTAGCGCAGATACGCAGTATTTT.

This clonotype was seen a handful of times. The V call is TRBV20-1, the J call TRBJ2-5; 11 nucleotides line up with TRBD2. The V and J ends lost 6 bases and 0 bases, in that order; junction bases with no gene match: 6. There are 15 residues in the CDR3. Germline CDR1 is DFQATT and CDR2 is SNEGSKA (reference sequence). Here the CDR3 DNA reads TGCAGTGCCTCCGGACTAGCGGGCTACCAAGAGACCCAGTACTTC. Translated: CSASGLAGYQETQYF.

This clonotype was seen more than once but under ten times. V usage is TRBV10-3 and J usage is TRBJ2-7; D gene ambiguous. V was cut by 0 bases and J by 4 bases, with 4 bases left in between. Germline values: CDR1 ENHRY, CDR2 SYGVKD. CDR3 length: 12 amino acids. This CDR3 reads CAISESGYEQYF. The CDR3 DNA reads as TGTGCCATCAGTGAGTCAGGGTACGAGCAGTACTTC.

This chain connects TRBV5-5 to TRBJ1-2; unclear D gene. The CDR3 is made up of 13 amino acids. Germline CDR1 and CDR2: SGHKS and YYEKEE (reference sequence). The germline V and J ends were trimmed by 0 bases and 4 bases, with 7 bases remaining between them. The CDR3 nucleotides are TGTGCCAGCAGCTTGGGGACGGCCTATGGCTACACCTTC. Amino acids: CASSLGTAYGYTF.

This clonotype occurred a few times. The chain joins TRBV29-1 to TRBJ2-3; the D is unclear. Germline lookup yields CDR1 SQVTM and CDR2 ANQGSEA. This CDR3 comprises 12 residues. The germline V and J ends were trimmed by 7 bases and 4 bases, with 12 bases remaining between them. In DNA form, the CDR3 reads TGCAGCGCCGCCCAGGCCTCAGATACGCAGTATTTT. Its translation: CSAAQASDTQYF.

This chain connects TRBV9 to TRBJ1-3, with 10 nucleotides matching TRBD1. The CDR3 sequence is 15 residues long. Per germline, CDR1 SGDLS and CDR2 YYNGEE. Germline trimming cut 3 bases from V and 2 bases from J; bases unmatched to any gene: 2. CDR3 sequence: CASSAGQGAGNTIYF. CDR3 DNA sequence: TGTGCCAGCAGCGCCGGACAGGGGGCTGGAAACACCATATATTTT.

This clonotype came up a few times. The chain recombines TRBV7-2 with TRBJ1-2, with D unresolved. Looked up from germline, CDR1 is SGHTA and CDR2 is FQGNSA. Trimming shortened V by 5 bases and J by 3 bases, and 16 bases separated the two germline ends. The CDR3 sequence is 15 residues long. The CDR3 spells CASSEKPGSDYGYTF. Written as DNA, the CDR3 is TGTGCCAGCAGCGAGAAACCAGGATCGGACTATGGCTACACCTTC.

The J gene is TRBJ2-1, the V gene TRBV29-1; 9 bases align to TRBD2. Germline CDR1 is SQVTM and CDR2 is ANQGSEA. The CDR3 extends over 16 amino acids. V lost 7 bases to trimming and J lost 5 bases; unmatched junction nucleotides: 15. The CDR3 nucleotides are TGCAGCGCCCAAGGATTGACTAGCGGAGGGAACAATGAGCAGTTCTTC. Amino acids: CSAQGLTSGGNNEQFF.

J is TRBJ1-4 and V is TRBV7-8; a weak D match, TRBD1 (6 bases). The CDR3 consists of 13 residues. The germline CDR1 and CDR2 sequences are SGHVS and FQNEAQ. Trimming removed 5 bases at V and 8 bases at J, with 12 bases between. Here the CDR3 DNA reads TGTGCCAGCAGCCTAAGTCAGGGGGAAAAACTGTTTTTT. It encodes CASSLSQGEKLFF.